The clone carrying this TCR beta chain was seen a few times. No antigen is known for it. Per germline, CDR1 SEHNR and CDR2 FQNEAQ (reference sequence). The V gene lost 5 bases and the J gene lost 2 bases, with 18 bases spanning the gap. The CDR3 consists of 16 residues. This entry belongs to a study of human T cells and chemical hapten exposure. Study background: In the sensitization step, 2% DPC was placed on approximately 2 cm by approximately 2 cm of upper inner arm skin. General study findings and limits: Expanded TCRs grouped into significantly more large CDR3 similarity clusters than controls produced. After DPC sensitization, TCRs above 1 in 1000 frequency showed no change.

Time point defined: pre-sensitization, week 0. Treatment: therapeutic diphenylcyclopropenone sensitization with weekly scalp DPC. Unique molecular identifiers were affixed to discrete cDNA molecules within the library. TCRdb processed the RACE reads anew with MiXCR; each CDR3 protein has one entry. The profile covers roughly 38,000 distinct CDR3 sequences, with roughly 7.2% appearing a single time and over 1% taken by the ten largest. This specimen consisted of whole blood, obtained in connection with sensitization to the hapten diphenylcyclopropenone (DPC). This TCR was recovered from a woman aged 45-65 years with alopecia areata. Some clones in this sample may be carry-over from other donors' samples. The V gene is TRBV7-9, the J gene TRBJ2-5; maybe TRBD2 (6 bases). CDR3 in amino acids: CASSPAGFAEQETQYF. The DNA of the CDR3 is TGTGCCAGCAGCCCGGCGGGGTTTGCAGAGCAAGAGACCCAGTACTTC. The complete variable domain, with remaining parts taken from reference TRBV7-9 and TRBJ2-5, reads DTGVSQNPRHKITKRGQNVTFRCDPISEHNRLYWYRQTLGQGPEFLTYFQNEAQLEKSRLLSDRFSAERPKGSFSTLEIQRTEQGDSAMYLCASSPAGFAEQETQYFGPGTRLLVL.